The 30 T cell receptor beta chains presented below share a single source sample, sequenced in a study of T cell responses to AZD1222 COVID-19 vaccine. The table came from immunoSEQ multiplex PCR; TCRdb's copy has only in-frame clones and leaves some out. Of 150,000 to 200,000 clones listed, roughly 90% are singletons. Sequences were derived from peripheral blood, sampled on day 0 of AZD1222 vaccination. The receptors originated from an adult in good health.

The chain employs TRBV7-2 and TRBJ1-4, with 9 bases fitting TRBD1. Per germline, CDR1 SGHTA and CDR2 FQGNSA. The CDR3 loop spans 15 amino acids. V was clipped by 5 bases and J by 4 bases; unmatched bases: 5. The CDR3 protein is CASSTDRGVNEKLFF. The CDR3 DNA follows: TGTGCCAGCAGCACAGACAGGGGGGTTAATGAAAAACTGTTTTTT.

The V and J genes are TRBV5-6 and TRBJ2-3, with 14 bases identical to TRBD2. The CDR3 sequence is 16 residues long. Germline loops: CDR1 SGHDT, CDR2 YYEEEE. V shed 3 bases and J 3 bases; nucleotides not matched to a gene: 3. In DNA, the CDR3 is TGTGCCAGCAGCTACGGGACTAGCGGGGGAACAGATACGCAGTATTTT. Its protein is CASSYGTSGGTDTQYF.

This chain uses TRBV10-2 with TRBJ2-7; the match to TRBD1 covers 7 bases. The CDR3 covers 15 residues. The junction had 3 bases not matched to a gene; V was cut back by 1 base and J by 0 bases. Germline V CDR1 and CDR2: WSHSY, SAAADI. In DNA form, the CDR3 reads TGCGCCAGCAGTGAGTTCAGGGGGATCTCCTACGAGCAGTACTTC. Residues: CASSEFRGISYEQYF.

The chain joins TRBV5-8 to TRBJ1-5, with D tentatively TRBD1 (6 bases). The germline V gene encodes CDR1 SGHTS and CDR2 YDEGEE. The length of the CDR3 is 16 residues. Trimming shortened V by 1 base and J by 1 base, and 12 bases separated the two germline ends. CDR3 sequence: CASSLSGAGSNQPQHF. The CDR3, as DNA: TGTGCCAGCAGCTTGTCGGGGGCCGGGAGCAATCAGCCCCAGCATTTT.

V usage is TRBV4-3 and J usage is TRBJ2-2, with unresolved D. The CDR3 is 16 amino acids. The germline gives CDR1 LGHNA, CDR2 YSLEER. Trimming took 0 bases from V and 0 from J, leaving 8 bases between them. The DNA for the CDR3 is TGCGCCAGCAGCCAAGATAGTTCGCCGAACACCGGGGAGCTGTTTTTT. Protein sequence: CASSQDSSPNTGELFF.

V and J are TRBV19 and TRBJ2-2; TRBD1 matches 7 bases. Looked up from germline, CDR1 is LNHDA and CDR2 is SQIVND (reference sequence). V was clipped by 6 bases and J by 0 bases; unmatched bases: 7. The CDR3 sequence is 16 residues long. The CDR3 nucleotides read TGTGCCAGTAGCCGACCTCAGGGGGCGAACACCGGGGAGCTGTTTTTT. This gives the protein CASSRPQGANTGELFF.

The chain joins TRBV5-1 to TRBJ2-5, with 8 bases identical to TRBD1. CDR1 and CDR2 from the germline V gene are SGHRS and YFSETQ. Losses at the gene ends were 4 bases for V and 2 bases for J; bases not matched to a gene: 4. There are 14 residues in the CDR3. CDR3 sequence (DNA): TGCGCCAGCAGCGATGACAGGGGACAAGAGACCCAGTACTTC. As protein: CASSDDRGQETQYF.

The chain is built from TRBV27 and TRBJ1-2, with TRBD1 matching 8 bases. Trimming cost V 2 bases and J 6 bases; bases outside gene matches: 8. Germline-derived CDR1 and CDR2 are MNHEY and SMNVEV (reference sequence). The length of the CDR3 is 15 residues. For the CDR3, the DNA is TGTGCCAGCAGTTTACGGCCCGGGACAGGACATGGCTACACCTTC. The encoded protein is CASSLRPGTGHGYTF.

The V call is TRBV2, the J call TRBJ2-7; TRBD1 might be the D (6 bases). Trimming took 3 bases from V and 4 from J, leaving 13 bases between them. The CDR3 covers 14 residues. Germline lookup yields CDR1 SNHLY and CDR2 FYNNEI. The CDR3 DNA sequence: TGTGCCAGCAGTGACCAGGGGTCCTCTTACGAGCAGTACTTC. This codes for CASSDQGSSYEQYF.

The rearrangement joins TRBV6-5 to TRBJ1-6; weak D call: TRBD1 (6 bases). CDR3 length: 16 amino acids. Trimming removed 4 bases at V and 9 bases at J, with 19 bases between. Germline-derived CDR1 and CDR2 are MNHEY and SVGAGI. The CDR3 DNA reads TGTGCCAGCAGTTCAGGACAGTCGTTTATTGCTTCACCCCTCCACTTT. This translates into CASSSGQSFIASPLHF.

V and J are TRBV19 and TRBJ2-1; possible D gene TRBD1, 5 bases. This CDR3 has 13 amino acids. The V gene's germline CDR1 is LNHDA and CDR2 SQIVND (reference sequence). V was trimmed by 4 bases and J by 6 bases, leaving 10 bases between them. Here the CDR3 reads CASSNRQGNEQFF. Here the CDR3 DNA reads TGTGCCAGTAGTAACAGGCAGGGCAATGAGCAGTTCTTC.

The chain links TRBV27 to TRBJ2-1; TRBD1 is a possible D gene (6 bases). CDR1 and CDR2 from the germline V gene are MNHEY and SMNVEV (reference sequence). This CDR3 has 14 residues. The V and J ends lost 8 bases and 5 bases respectively, with 16 bases between them. CDR3 DNA: TGTGCCAGCGGACACGTCAGGGGCAACAATGAGCAGTTCTTC. This gives the protein CASGHVRGNNEQFF.

The rearrangement joins TRBV7-2 to TRBJ2-7; 9 bases agree with TRBD2. Trimming cost V 1 base and J 0 bases; bases outside gene matches: 4. This CDR3 comprises 16 residues. The V gene's germline CDR1 is SGHTA and CDR2 FQGNSA. The CDR3, as DNA: TGTGCCAGCAGCTTAGTCAGTAGCGGGAGCTCCTACGAGCAGTACTTC. The encoded protein is CASSLVSSGSSYEQYF.

The chain has TRBV14 and TRBJ2-7, with D possibly being TRBD2 (6 bases). This CDR3 contains 13 residues. Germline V gene data show CDR1 as SGHDN and CDR2 as FVKESK. V was trimmed by 6 bases and J by 5 bases, leaving 14 bases between them. The CDR3 DNA sequence: TGTGCCAGCAGACTGGGGGGATCCCACGAGCAGTACTTC. Translating gives CASRLGGSHEQYF.

CDR3 amino acids: CASSPRPTGATEAFF. For the CDR3, the DNA is TGTGCCAGCAGCCCACGCCCTACAGGGGCCACTGAAGCTTTCTTT. The V and J genes are TRBV7-2 and TRBJ1-1, with 7 bases identical to TRBD1. The CDR3 has 15 residues. Looked up from germline, CDR1 is SGHTA and CDR2 is FQGNSA. Trimming removed 5 bases from V and 4 bases from J; junction bases left unmatched: 10.

The rearrangement uses TRBV5-5 and TRBJ1-1; the D gene is possibly TRBD1 (5 bases). Germline V gives CDR1 SGHKS, CDR2 YYEKEE (reference sequence). CDR3 size: 14 residues. V was pared by 4 bases and J by 0 bases, with 10 bases between. The CDR3 DNA reads TGTGCCAGCAGCGTGACAGCTATGAACACTGAAGCTTTCTTT. Amino acid sequence: CASSVTAMNTEAFF.

The chain uses TRBV5-1 and TRBJ1-1; D remains unclear. The V gene's germline CDR1 is SGHRS and CDR2 YFSETQ. Trimming took 6 bases from V and 0 from J, leaving 9 bases between them. The CDR3 totals 13 residues. The CDR3 is CASTVGVNTEAFF. As DNA, the CDR3 is TGCGCCAGCACCGTTGGAGTGAACACTGAAGCTTTCTTT.

This clone showed up just once. This sequence joins TRBV12-3 or TRBV12-4 and TRBJ2-7; D ambiguous. V gave up 2 bases and J gave up 7 bases, with 9 bases separating them. The CDR3 is 12 amino acids. The CDR3 bases are TGTGCCAGCAGTTTATATTCTGGGGAGCAGTACTTC. Residues: CASSLYSGEQYF.

This chain joins TRBV4-1 and TRBJ1-1, with D possibly being TRBD1 (5 bases). Germline V gene data show CDR1 as MGHRA and CDR2 as YSYEKL. V gave up 0 bases and J gave up 5 bases, with 13 bases separating them. CDR3 length: 15 amino acids. CDR3 region: CASSQDLGGSTEAFF. DNA for the CDR3: TGCGCCAGCAGCCAAGATCTTGGGGGGTCGACTGAAGCTTTCTTT.

The chain combines TRBV7-9 with TRBJ1-6; 10 bases line up with TRBD1. There are 15 residues in the CDR3. In germline, CDR1 is SEHNR, CDR2 FQNEAQ (reference sequence). V shed 3 bases and J 7 bases; nucleotides not matched to a gene: 3. The CDR3 spells CASSLGQGSNSPLHF. The CDR3 coding sequence is TGTGCCAGCAGCTTGGGACAGGGGAGCAATTCACCCCTCCACTTT.

This chain links TRBV5-5 with TRBJ2-1; D is undetermined. The CDR3 covers 13 residues. Trimming took off 1 base at V and 5 bases at J, with 7 bases between the two ends. Germline V CDR1 and CDR2: SGHKS, YYEKEE (reference sequence). The CDR3 sequence is CASSLLQNNEQFF. Written as DNA, the CDR3 is TGTGCCAGCAGCTTGTTACAGAACAATGAGCAGTTCTTC.

The rearrangement joins TRBV5-1 to TRBJ2-7, with 7 bases fitting TRBD2. With 5 bases clipped from V and 1 base from J, the junction kept 9 bases outside the gene matches. Germline assignment: CDR1 SGHRS and CDR2 YFSETQ. This CDR3 contains 15 residues. The CDR3: CASSLGGTKSYEQYF. CDR3 in DNA: TGCGCCAGCAGTCTGGGGGGGACCAAGTCCTACGAGCAGTACTTC.

The rearrangement links TRBV9 to TRBJ2-3; no firm D call. The germline gives CDR1 SGDLS, CDR2 YYNGEE. This CDR3 contains 13 residues. Trimming cost V 2 bases and J 2 bases, with 6 bases left between them. The CDR3 is CASSVPNTDTQYF. CDR3 bases: TGTGCCAGCAGCGTTCCTAACACAGATACGCAGTATTTT.

This chain links TRBV19 with TRBJ1-5, with a tentative D call TRBD1 (6 bases). CDR3 length equals 15 residues. Germline CDR1 and CDR2: LNHDA and SQIVND (reference sequence). The V and J ends lost 5 bases and 4 bases respectively, with 15 bases between them. DNA for the CDR3: TGTGCCAGTAGTGCTTTGGGGGGGGCAAATCAGCCCCAGCATTTT. Its translation: CASSALGGANQPQHF.

J is TRBJ2-1 and V is TRBV11-3; D gene uncertain. CDR3 length: 13 amino acids. Trimming cost V 1 base and J 12 bases, with 13 bases left between them. The germline gives CDR1 SGHNT, CDR2 YENEEA. The CDR3 coding sequence is TGTGCCAGCAGCTTAGTACCGGGTGTGGGGCAGTTCTTC. This encodes CASSLVPGVGQFF.

V gene TRBV28 combines with J gene TRBJ2-5; 11 nucleotides line up with TRBD2. Germline trimming cut 2 bases from V and 5 bases from J; bases unmatched to any gene: 22. The CDR3 is made up of 21 amino acids. Germline V CDR1 and CDR2: MDHEN, SYDVKM. CDR3 amino acids: CASSLPSGGPGSGRARETQYF. In nucleotides, the CDR3 is TGTGCCAGCAGTTTACCGTCAGGGGGCCCCGGTAGCGGGAGGGCGCGTGAGACCCAGTACTTC.

This chain uses TRBV29-1 with TRBJ2-1; D not resolved. The CDR3 is made up of 17 amino acids. Looked up from germline, CDR1 is SQVTM and CDR2 is ANQGSEA. Between the trimmed V and J ends, which lost 3 bases and 1 base, there was a span of 19 bases. The CDR3 protein is CSVDGVLGSGSYNEQFF. CDR3 nucleotides: TGCAGCGTTGATGGGGTATTAGGGTCGGGTTCCTACAATGAGCAGTTCTTC.

The rearrangement links TRBV5-6 to TRBJ2-5; possible D gene TRBD1, 6 bases. The CDR3 spans 13 residues. V lost 1 base to trimming and J lost 6 bases, with 10 bases between them. The germline V gene encodes CDR1 SGHDT and CDR2 YYEEEE. The CDR3 nucleotides read TGTGCCAGCAGCTTGCAGGGGTTAAAGACCCAGTACTTC. This gives the protein CASSLQGLKTQYF.

This clone showed up just a few times. The V gene is TRBV2, the J gene TRBJ2-1, with 14 bases lining up with TRBD2. V trimming: 8 bases; J trimming: 7 bases; junction bases outside the gene matches: 4. CDR1 is SNHLY, CDR2 FYNNEI, per germline. The CDR3 consists of 14 residues. CDR3 residues: CASQGLAGGNEQFF. In DNA, the CDR3 is TGTGCCAGCCAAGGACTAGCGGGAGGAAATGAGCAGTTCTTC. The full variable domain, with the rest looked up from reference TRBV2 and TRBJ2-1, is EPEVTQTPSHQVTQMGQEVILRCVPISNHLYFYWYRQILGQKVEFLVSFYNNEISEKSEIFDDQFSVERPDGSNFTLKIRSTKLEDSAMYFCASQGLAGGNEQFFGPGTRLTVL.

This chain links TRBV5-5 with TRBJ2-1, with a tentative D call TRBD1 (6 bases). The CDR3 runs to 15 residues. The V and J ends lost 1 base and 5 bases respectively, with 13 bases between them. Germline CDR1 SGHKS, CDR2 YYEKEE (reference sequence). CDR3 residues: CASSLKSGANNEQFF. In nucleotides, the CDR3 is TGTGCCAGCAGCTTGAAGTCAGGGGCCAACAATGAGCAGTTCTTC.